The T cell receptor (beta chain) under discussion was sequenced for a study of T cells in Graves' hyperthyroidism and ophthalmopathy. Regarding the study as a whole: Among clonotypes expanded in thyroid above 0.001, most were also found in blood.

TCR beta CDR3 regions were amplified from RNA. Initially, a first-round RT-PCR of the TCR CDR3 employed the HTBI primer set. TCRdb itself ran the multiplex PCR reads through MiXCR, one entry per CDR3 protein. The sample carries more than 550,000 distinct CDR3 sequences, over 40% recorded once. Used for diagnoses were clinical symptoms, serum thyroxine and TRAb, thyroid ultrasound and orbital computed tomography. Looked up from germline, CDR1 is SGDLS and CDR2 is YYNGEE. The CDR3 has 15 amino acids. Trimming took off 5 bases at V and 6 bases at J, with 20 bases between the two ends. Concerning this clonotype: Its antigen is not known.

The sample comprised peripheral blood or thyroid tissue (not recorded which). The chain links TRBV9 to TRBJ1-1, with TRBD1 as a possible D gene (6 bases). The clonotype was recovered from an adult man with Graves' disease, either hyperthyroidism or ophthalmopathy (not recorded which). This chain's CDR3 is CASSRDRSWGAEAFF. The DNA for the CDR3 is TGTGCCAGCAGTAGAGACAGGAGTTGGGGCGCTGAAGCTTTCTTT.